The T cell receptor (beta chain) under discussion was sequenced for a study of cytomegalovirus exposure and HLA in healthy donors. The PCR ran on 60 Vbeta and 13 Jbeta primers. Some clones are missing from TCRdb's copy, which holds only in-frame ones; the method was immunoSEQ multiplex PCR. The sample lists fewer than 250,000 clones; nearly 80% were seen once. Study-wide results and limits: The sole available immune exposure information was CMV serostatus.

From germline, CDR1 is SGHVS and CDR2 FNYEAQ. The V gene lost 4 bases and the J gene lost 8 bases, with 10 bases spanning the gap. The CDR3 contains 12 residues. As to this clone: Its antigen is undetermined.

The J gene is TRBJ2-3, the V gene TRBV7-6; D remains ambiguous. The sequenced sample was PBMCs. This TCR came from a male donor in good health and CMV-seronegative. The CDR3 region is CASSSFSPTQYF. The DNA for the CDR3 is TGTGCCAGCAGCTCCTTTTCCCCTACGCAGTATTTT.